This T cell receptor (beta chain) was sequenced in a study of blood T cell repertoires in COVID-19. This CDR3 contains 19 residues. Per the original methods: Scientists estimated how many nucleated cells there were by amplifying reference gene primers. TCRdb's copy holds only in-frame clones and misses some; the assay was immunoSEQ multiplex PCR. That table gives V, J and clone size, and the DNA gave D and trimming. The sample carries 110,000 to 150,000 clones, 65% to 80% recorded once. Sequencing used peripheral blood. The V call is TRBV21-1, the J call TRBJ2-1; the D segment call TRBD1 is taken from the table without a DNA check. TRBV21-1 is given as a pseudogene. The TCR originated in a woman aged 55-75 years with acute or convalescent COVID-19. The CDR3 DNA follows: TGTGCCAGCAGCAAACACGGGACAGGGCGTGCCCCCCGCATCAATGAGCAGTTCTTC. This sequence encodes CASSKHGTGRAPRINEQFF.